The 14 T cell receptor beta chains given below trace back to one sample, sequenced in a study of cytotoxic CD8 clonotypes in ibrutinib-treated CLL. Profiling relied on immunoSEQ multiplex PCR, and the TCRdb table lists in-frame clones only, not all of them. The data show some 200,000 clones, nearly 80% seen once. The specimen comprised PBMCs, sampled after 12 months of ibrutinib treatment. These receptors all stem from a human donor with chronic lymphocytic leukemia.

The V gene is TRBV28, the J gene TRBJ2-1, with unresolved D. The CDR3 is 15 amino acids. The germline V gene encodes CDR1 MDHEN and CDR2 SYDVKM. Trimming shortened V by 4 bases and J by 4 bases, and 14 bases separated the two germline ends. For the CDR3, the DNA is TGTGCCAGCAGTTCTCCCGGTTTAGGGTACAATGAGCAGTTCTTC. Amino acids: CASSSPGLGYNEQFF.

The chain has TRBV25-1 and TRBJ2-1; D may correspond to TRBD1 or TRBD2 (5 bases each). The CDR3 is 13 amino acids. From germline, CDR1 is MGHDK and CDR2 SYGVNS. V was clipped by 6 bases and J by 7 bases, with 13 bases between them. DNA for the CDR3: TGTGCCAGCAGCCCGGGACCCTGGAATGAGCAGTTCTTC. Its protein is CASSPGPWNEQFF.

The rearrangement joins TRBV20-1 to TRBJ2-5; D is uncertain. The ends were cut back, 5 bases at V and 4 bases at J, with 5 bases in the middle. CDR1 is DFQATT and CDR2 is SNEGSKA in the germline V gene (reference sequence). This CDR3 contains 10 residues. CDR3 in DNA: TGCAGTGCTGAACGAGAGACCCAGTACTTC. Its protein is CSAERETQYF.

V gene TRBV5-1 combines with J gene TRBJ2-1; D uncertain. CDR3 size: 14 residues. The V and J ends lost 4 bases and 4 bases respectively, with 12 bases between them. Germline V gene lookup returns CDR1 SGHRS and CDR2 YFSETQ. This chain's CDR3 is CASSPSSAYNEQFF. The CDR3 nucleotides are TGCGCCAGCAGCCCTTCCTCAGCTTACAATGAGCAGTTCTTC. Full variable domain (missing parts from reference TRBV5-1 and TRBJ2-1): KAGVTQTPRYLIKTRGQQVTLSCSPISGHRSVSWYQQTPGQGLQFLFEYFSETQRNKGNFPGRFSGRQFSNSRSEMNVSTLELGDSALYLCASSPSSAYNEQFFGPGTRLTVL.

Here the CDR3 DNA reads TGTGCCAGCAGATCCGCGGACCGGACCTATGGCTACACCTTC. Translation gives CASRSADRTYGYTF. V gene TRBV5-4 combines with J gene TRBJ1-2; D unclear. With 5 bases removed from V and 4 bases from J, the gap between germline ends came to 15 bases. The germline V gene has CDR1 SGHNT and CDR2 YYREEE (reference sequence). CDR3 length: 14 amino acids.

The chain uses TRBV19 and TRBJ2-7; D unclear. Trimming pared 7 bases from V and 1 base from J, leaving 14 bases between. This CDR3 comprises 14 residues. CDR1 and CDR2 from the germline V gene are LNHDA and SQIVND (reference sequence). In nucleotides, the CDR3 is TGTGCCAGTACGGCCGGATCTGCGTCCTACGAGCAGTACTTC. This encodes CASTAGSASYEQYF.

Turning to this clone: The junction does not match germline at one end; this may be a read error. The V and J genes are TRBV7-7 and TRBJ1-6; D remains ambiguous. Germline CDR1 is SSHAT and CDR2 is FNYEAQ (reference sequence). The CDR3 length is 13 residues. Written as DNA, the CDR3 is TGTGCTAGCAGCCGGGCCTGGGGTTCACCCCTCCACTTT. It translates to CASSRAWGSPLHF.

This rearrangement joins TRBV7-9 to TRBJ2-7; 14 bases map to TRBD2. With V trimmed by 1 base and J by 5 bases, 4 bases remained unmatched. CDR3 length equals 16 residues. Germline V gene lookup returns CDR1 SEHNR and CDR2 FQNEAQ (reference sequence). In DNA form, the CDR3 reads TGTGCCAGCAGCTTAGGAGGGACTAGCGGGAGACACGAGCAGTACTTC. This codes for CASSLGGTSGRHEQYF.

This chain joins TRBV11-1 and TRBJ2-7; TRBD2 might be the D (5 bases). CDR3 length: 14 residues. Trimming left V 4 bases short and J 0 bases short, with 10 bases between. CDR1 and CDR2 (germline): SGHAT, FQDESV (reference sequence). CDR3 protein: CASSSDRDSYEQYF. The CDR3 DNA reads TGTGCCAGCAGCTCAGACCGGGACTCCTACGAGCAGTACTTC. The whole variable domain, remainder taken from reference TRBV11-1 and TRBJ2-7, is EAEVAQSPRYKITEKSQAVAFWCDPISGHATLYWYRQILGQGPELLVQFQDESVVDDSQLPKDRFSAERLKGVDSTLKIQPAELGDSAMYLCASSSDRDSYEQYFGPGTRLTVT.

CDR3 sequence (DNA): TGTGCCAGCCGGAGGGGACAGCTCAATGAAAAACTGTTTTTT. The encoded protein is CASRRGQLNEKLFF. The chain is built from TRBV28 and TRBJ1-4, with 7 bases that match TRBD1. Trimming took 8 bases from V and 5 from J; bases not matched to a gene: 8. From germline, CDR1 is MDHEN and CDR2 SYDVKM. The CDR3 is 14 amino acids.

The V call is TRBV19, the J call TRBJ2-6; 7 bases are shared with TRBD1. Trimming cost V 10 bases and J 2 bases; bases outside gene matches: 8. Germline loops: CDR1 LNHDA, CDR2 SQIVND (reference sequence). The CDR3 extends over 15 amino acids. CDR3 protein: CATGEGTAGANVLTF. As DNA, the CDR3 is TGTGCCACCGGAGAGGGGACAGCTGGGGCCAACGTCCTGACTTTC.

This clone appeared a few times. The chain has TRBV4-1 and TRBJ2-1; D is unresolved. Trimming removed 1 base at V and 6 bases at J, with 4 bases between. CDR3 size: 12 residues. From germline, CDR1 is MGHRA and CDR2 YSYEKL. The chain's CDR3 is CASSQVGNEQFF. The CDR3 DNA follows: TGCGCCAGCAGCCAAGTTGGCAATGAGCAGTTCTTC.

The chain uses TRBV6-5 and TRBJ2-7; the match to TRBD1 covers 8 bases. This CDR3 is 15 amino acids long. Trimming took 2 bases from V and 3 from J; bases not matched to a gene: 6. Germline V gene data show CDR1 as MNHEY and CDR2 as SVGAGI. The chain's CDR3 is CASSYGAGTGYEQYF. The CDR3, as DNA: TGTGCCAGCAGTTACGGCGCCGGGACAGGCTACGAGCAGTACTTC.

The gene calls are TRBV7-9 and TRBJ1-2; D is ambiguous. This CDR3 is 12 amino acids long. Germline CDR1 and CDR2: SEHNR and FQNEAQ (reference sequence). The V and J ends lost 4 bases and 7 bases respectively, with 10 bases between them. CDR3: CASSSLVGGYTF. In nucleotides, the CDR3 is TGTGCCAGCAGCTCTTTAGTGGGTGGCTACACCTTC.